These T cell receptor beta chains were read from a single sample in a study of regulatory T cells in long-lasting Graves disease. TCRdb passed the multiplex PCR reads through MiXCR, listing each CDR3 protein once. The sample carries about 310,000 distinct CDR3 sequences, roughly a fifth recorded once. Sample: peripheral blood mononuclear cells (PBMCs), taken when the disease was refractory, from a patient treated with antithyroid drugs. These receptors came from a female donor with Graves disease. CDR3s include the opening cysteine and the closing phenylalanine or tryptophan. The D gene is left open where the match is weak. Rows give clone size only sometimes, using once, few, many, or a class for an expanded clone.

CDR3nt: TGTGCCAGCAGGTCCCCTAGCCTAAATGAGCAGTTCTTC
CDR3aa: CASRSPSLNEQFF
d_gene: NA
len: 13
j_gene: TRBJ2-1
abundance: NA
v_gene: TRBV11-2

CDR3nt: TGTGCCAGCAGTTTAGAAGGGAACTCCTACGAGCAGTACTTC
CDR3aa: CASSLEGNSYEQYF
d_gene: NA
len: 14
j_gene: TRBJ2-7
abundance: many
v_gene: TRBV28

CDR3nt: TGTGCCAGCACCGAAACGGGACTAGCGGGAGAGGGGGAGCTGTTTTTT
CDR3aa: CASTETGLAGEGELFF
d_gene: TRBD2
len: 16
j_gene: TRBJ2-2
abundance: many
v_gene: TRBV7-2

CDR3nt: TGTGCCAGCAGTCTAGCGGGAGCACAGGAGACCCAGTACTTC
CDR3aa: CASSLAGAQETQYF
d_gene: TRBD2
len: 14
j_gene: TRBJ2-5
abundance: many
v_gene: TRBV28

CDR3nt: TGTGCCAGCGCGCCTAAGACGGTACCTAGCACAGATACGCAGTATTTT
CDR3aa: CASAPKTVPSTDTQYF
d_gene: NA
len: 16
j_gene: TRBJ2-3
abundance: NA
v_gene: TRBV12-3/TRBV12-4

CDR3nt: TGCGCCAGCAGCTGGACAGGGGGTCGGACTGAAGCTTTCTTT
CDR3aa: CASSWTGGRTEAFF
d_gene: TRBD1
len: 14
j_gene: TRBJ1-1
abundance: NA
v_gene: TRBV5-1

CDR3nt: TGTGCCAGCAGCCGCACAGGGATAAACACCGGGGAGCTGTTTTTT
CDR3aa: CASSRTGINTGELFF
d_gene: NA
len: 15
j_gene: TRBJ2-2
abundance: few
v_gene: TRBV11-1

CDR3nt: TGTGCCACCAGTGACCCGGGACTGTCAACAATCCCCGGGGAGCTGTTTTTT
CDR3aa: CATSDPGLSTIPGELFF
d_gene: NA
len: 17
j_gene: TRBJ2-2
abundance: many
v_gene: TRBV24-1

CDR3nt: TGCAGTGCTAGAGAGGCCCCCCTCGGAAACACCATATATTTT
CDR3aa: CSAREAPLGNTIYF
d_gene: NA
len: 14
j_gene: TRBJ1-3
abundance: once
v_gene: TRBV20-1

CDR3nt: TGTGCCAGCAGTCCCGGGGGGCACTCTCGAGGCCCCGAGACCCAGTACTTC
CDR3aa: CASSPGGHSRGPETQYF
d_gene: NA
len: 17
j_gene: TRBJ2-5
abundance: NA
v_gene: TRBV7-2

CDR3nt: TGTGCCAGCCTCCATAATCCGGGACTAGCGGAAGAGACCCAGTACTTC
CDR3aa: CASLHNPGLAEETQYF
d_gene: TRBD2
len: 16
j_gene: TRBJ2-5
abundance: many
v_gene: TRBV6-1

CDR3nt: TGCGCCAGCAGCCAACTGGGGGTGGCGGGAAGTACCCAAGAGACCCAGTACTTC
CDR3aa: CASSQLGVAGSTQETQYF
d_gene: NA
len: 18
j_gene: TRBJ2-5
abundance: NA
v_gene: TRBV4-1

CDR3nt: TGCGCCAGCAGCCTGGAGGGTGTCACCCCTGAAGCTTTCTTT
CDR3aa: CASSLEGVTPEAFF
d_gene: NA
len: 14
j_gene: TRBJ1-1
abundance: NA
v_gene: TRBV4-1

CDR3nt: TGTGCCAGCCGTGACAGTTCTGAAGCTTTCTTT
CDR3aa: CASRDSSEAFF
d_gene: NA
len: 11
j_gene: TRBJ1-1
abundance: few
v_gene: TRBV13

CDR3nt: TGTGCCAGCAGTGGTGGCAGGGGATACGGCTACACCTTC
CDR3aa: CASSGGRGYGYTF
d_gene: NA
len: 13
j_gene: TRBJ1-2
abundance: many
v_gene: TRBV2

CDR3nt: TGTGCCAGCAGCCACTGGACAGGGAGTGGTGGTCAGCCCCAGCATTTT
CDR3aa: CASSHWTGSGGQPQHF
d_gene: TRBD1
len: 16
j_gene: TRBJ1-5
abundance: NA
v_gene: TRBV7-9

CDR3nt: TGTGCCAGCAGTTTGATGTTTGGGGACAGGTGGAACACTGAAGCTTTCTTT
CDR3aa: CASSLMFGDRWNTEAFF
d_gene: TRBD1
len: 17
j_gene: TRBJ1-1
abundance: many
v_gene: TRBV12-3/TRBV12-4

CDR3nt: TGTGCCAGCACCGTTCGGGACAGGGTCGATGATATAGGAGAGCAGTACTTC
CDR3aa: CASTVRDRVDDIGEQYF
d_gene: TRBD1
len: 17
j_gene: TRBJ2-7
abundance: many
v_gene: TRBV11-2

CDR3nt: TGTGCCAGCAGCCGTAACAGGGATGGGGAGCTGTTTTTT
CDR3aa: CASSRNRDGELFF
d_gene: NA
len: 13
j_gene: TRBJ2-2
abundance: many
v_gene: TRBV7-3

CDR3nt: TGCAGTGCTGGGGGGACTAGCGCCGGCTACGAGCAGTACTTC
CDR3aa: CSAGGTSAGYEQYF
d_gene: TRBD2
len: 14
j_gene: TRBJ2-7
abundance: NA
v_gene: TRBV20-1

CDR3nt: TGTGCCATCAAGCGGACAGGGGAAACCGGGGAGCTGTTTTTT
CDR3aa: CAIKRTGETGELFF
d_gene: TRBD1
len: 14
j_gene: TRBJ2-2
abundance: NA
v_gene: TRBV10-3

CDR3nt: TGTGCCAGTAGCGGCGGGGGAAGTCGCACTGAAGCTTTCTTT
CDR3aa: CASSGGGSRTEAFF
d_gene: NA
len: 14
j_gene: TRBJ1-1
abundance: few
v_gene: TRBV19

CDR3nt: TGTGCCAGCAGCCCCCCGACAGCCTCGATTAACTATGGCTACACCTTC
CDR3aa: CASSPPTASINYGYTF
d_gene: NA
len: 16
j_gene: TRBJ1-2
abundance: few
v_gene: TRBV7-2

CDR3nt: TGTGCCTGGAGTGTACTTTCCAGACCGATCTATGGCTACACCTTC
CDR3aa: CAWSVLSRPIYGYTF
d_gene: NA
len: 15
j_gene: TRBJ1-2
abundance: many
v_gene: TRBV30

CDR3nt: TGTGCCAGCAGCGGGGTTAGCGGGAGGACCAGAAAAAACATTCAGTACTTC
CDR3aa: CASSGVSGRTRKNIQYF
d_gene: TRBD2
len: 17
j_gene: TRBJ2-4
abundance: many
v_gene: TRBV2

CDR3nt: TGTGCCAGTAAATCATGGTTCGGACCAGGGCATGGCTACACCTTC
CDR3aa: CASKSWFGPGHGYTF
d_gene: NA
len: 15
j_gene: TRBJ1-2
abundance: NA
v_gene: TRBV19

CDR3nt: TGCGCCAGCAGCTCACGGATTAGGTTGAACAGGGAGGATTCCTACGAGCAGTACTTC
CDR3aa: CASSSRIRLNREDSYEQYF
d_gene: NA
len: 19
j_gene: TRBJ2-7
abundance: NA
v_gene: TRBV4-1

CDR3nt: TGTGCCAGCAGGACCACAGGGCCGGAGACCCAGTACTTC
CDR3aa: CASRTTGPETQYF
d_gene: NA
len: 13
j_gene: TRBJ2-5
abundance: many
v_gene: TRBV6-1